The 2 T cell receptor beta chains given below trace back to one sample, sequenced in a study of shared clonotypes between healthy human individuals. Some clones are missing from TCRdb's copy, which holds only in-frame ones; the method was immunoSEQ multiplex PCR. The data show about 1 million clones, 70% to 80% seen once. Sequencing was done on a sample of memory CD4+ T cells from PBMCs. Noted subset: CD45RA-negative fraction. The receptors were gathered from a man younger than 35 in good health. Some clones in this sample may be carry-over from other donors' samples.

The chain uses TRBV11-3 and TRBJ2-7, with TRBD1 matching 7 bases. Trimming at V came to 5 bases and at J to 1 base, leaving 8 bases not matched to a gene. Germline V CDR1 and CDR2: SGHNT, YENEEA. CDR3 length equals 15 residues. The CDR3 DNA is TGTGCCAGCAGCCTGAGACAGGGCACGTCCTACGAGCAGTACTTC. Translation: CASSLRQGTSYEQYF.

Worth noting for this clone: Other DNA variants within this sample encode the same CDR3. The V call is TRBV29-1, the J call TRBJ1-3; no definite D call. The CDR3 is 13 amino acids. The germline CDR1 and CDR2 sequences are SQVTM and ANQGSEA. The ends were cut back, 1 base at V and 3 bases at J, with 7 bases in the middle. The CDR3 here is CSVEVEIGNTIYF. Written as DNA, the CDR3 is TGCAGCGTTGAAGTGGAGATTGGAAACACCATATATTTT.